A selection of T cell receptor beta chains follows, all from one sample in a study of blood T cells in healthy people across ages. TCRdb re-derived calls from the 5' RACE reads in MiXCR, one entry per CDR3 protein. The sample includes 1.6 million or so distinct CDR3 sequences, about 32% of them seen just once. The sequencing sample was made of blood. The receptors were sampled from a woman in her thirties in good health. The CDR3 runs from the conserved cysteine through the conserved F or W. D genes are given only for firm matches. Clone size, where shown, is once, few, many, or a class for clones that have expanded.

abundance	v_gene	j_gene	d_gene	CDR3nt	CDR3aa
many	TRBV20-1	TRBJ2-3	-	TGCAGTGCCCCCTTGGCAGCGGGCACAGATACGCAGTATTTT	CSAPLAAGTDTQYF
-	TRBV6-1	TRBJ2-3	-	TGTGCCAGCAGTAACACAGGGAGCCCAGATACGCAGTATTTT	CASSNTGSPDTQYF
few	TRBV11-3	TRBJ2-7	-	TGTGCCAGCAGCTTACGAGGGGGTTTGCCCTACGAGCAGTACTTC	CASSLRGGLPYEQYF
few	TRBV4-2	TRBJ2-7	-	TGTGCCAGCAGCCAAGATCGGGCGCGAGGACAGTTCTACTACGAGCAGTACTTC	CASSQDRARGQFYYEQYF
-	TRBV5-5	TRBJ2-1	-	TGTGCCAGCAGCCCCTCACCGGACGGGGGGCTTGGGTACAATGAGCAGTTCTTC	CASSPSPDGGLGYNEQFF
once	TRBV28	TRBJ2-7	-	TGTGCCAGCACCCAACCGGGGACCTCGTACGAGCAGTACTTC	CASTQPGTSYEQYF
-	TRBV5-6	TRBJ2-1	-	TGTGCCAGCAGCTTAGATAGCCTCCATGAGCAGTTCTTC	CASSLDSLHEQFF
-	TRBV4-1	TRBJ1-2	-	TGCGCCAGCAGCCAAAAAGCTTCCTATGGCTACACCTTC	CASSQKASYGYTF
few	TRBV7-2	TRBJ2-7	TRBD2	TGTGCCAGCAGCTCCCGAGCGGGAGTGGGCTACGAGCAGTACTTC	CASSSRAGVGYEQYF
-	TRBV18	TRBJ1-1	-	TGTGCCAGCTCTGGGGGGTTGGACACTGAAGCTTTCTTT	CASSGGLDTEAFF
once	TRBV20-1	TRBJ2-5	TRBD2	TGCAGTGCTAGCAGTTCAGGACTAGCGAAAGAAGAGACCCAGTACTTC	CSASSSGLAKEETQYF
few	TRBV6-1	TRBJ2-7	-	TGTGCCGGCCCTTACGAGCAGTACTTC	CAGPYEQYF